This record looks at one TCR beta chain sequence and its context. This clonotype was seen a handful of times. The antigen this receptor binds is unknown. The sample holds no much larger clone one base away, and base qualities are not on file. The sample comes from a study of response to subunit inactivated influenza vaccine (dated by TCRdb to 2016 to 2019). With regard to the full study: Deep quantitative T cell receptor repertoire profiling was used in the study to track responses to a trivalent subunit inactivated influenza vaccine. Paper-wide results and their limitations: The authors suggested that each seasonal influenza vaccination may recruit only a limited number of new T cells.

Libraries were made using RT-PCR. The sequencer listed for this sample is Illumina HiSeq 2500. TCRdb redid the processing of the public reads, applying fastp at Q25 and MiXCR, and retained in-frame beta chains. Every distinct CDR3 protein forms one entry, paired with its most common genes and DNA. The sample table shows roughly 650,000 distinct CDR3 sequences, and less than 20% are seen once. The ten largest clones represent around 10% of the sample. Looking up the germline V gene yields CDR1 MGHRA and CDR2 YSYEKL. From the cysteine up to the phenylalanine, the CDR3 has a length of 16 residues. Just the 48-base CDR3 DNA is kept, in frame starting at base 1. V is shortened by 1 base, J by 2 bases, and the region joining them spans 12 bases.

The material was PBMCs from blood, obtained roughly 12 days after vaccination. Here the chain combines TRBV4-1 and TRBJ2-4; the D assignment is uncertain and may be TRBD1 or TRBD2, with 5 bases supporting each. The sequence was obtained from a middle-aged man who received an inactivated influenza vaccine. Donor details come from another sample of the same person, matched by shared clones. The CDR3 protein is CASSQVQGVPKNIQYF. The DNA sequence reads TGCGCCAGCAGCCAAGTTCAGGGAGTACCCAAAAACATTCAGTACTTC.